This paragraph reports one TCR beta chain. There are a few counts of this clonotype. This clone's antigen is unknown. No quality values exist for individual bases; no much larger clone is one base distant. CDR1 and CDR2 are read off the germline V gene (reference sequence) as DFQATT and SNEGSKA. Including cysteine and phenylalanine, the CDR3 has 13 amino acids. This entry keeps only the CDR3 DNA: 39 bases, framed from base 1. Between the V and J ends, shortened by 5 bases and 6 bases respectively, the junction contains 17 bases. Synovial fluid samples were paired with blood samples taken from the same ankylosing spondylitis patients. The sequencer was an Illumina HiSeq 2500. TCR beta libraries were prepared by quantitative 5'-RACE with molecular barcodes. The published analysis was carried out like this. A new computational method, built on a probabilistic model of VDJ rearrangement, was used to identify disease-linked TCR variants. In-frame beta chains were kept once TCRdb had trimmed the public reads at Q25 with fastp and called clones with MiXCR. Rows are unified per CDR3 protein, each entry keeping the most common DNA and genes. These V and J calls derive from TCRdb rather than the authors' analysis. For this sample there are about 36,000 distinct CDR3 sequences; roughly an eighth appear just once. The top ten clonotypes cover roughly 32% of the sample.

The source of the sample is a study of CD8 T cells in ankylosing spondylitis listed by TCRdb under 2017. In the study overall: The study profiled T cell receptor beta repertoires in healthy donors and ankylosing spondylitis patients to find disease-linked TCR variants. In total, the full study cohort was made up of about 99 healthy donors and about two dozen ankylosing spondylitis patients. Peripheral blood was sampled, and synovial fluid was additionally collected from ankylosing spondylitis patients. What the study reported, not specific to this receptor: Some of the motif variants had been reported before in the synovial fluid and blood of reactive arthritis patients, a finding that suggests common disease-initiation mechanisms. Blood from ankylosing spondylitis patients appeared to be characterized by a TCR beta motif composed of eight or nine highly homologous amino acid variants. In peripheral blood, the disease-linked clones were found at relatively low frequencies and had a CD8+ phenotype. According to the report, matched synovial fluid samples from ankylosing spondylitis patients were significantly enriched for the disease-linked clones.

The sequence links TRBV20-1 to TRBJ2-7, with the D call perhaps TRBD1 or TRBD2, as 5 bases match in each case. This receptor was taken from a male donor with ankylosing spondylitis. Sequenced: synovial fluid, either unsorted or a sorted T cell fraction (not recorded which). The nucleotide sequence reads TGCAGTGCTCTGGGACCCCGAATCCCCGAGCAGTACTTC. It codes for CSALGPRIPEQYF.